This entry is about one TCR beta chain. What it binds is unknown. The data belong to a study of persistence of HIV-infected CD4 T cells. Overall study context: Donors had been on suppressive ART for a median of 8 years.

Study-level points and caveats: TCRbeta richness was lower in CMV- and Gag-responding cells than in anti-CD3/anti-CD28-responding cells.

The immunoSEQ assay was version 4, run in survey mode. Each sample used up to 1 ug genomic DNA diluted to around 9.3 ng/uL. TCRdb's copy holds only in-frame clones and misses some; the assay was immunoSEQ multiplex PCR. The table has about 13,000 clones, about 66% seen once. V dropped 3 bases and J dropped 5; count of bases not matched to a gene: 7. CDR3 size: 15 residues. Germline CDR1 KGHDR, CDR2 SFDVKD. Overlapping HIV-1 Gag 15-mer peptides at approximately 0.96 ug per peptide per mL were used. CD4+ T cells upregulating both CD40 ligand and CD69 were sorted as responding cells. Sequences were derived from CD4+ T cells sorted from PBMCs after approximately 19-hour stimulation, sampled from a patient who received antiretroviral therapy. This chain connects TRBV24-1 to TRBJ2-5; 8 bases map to TRBD2. The TCR originated in an adult man with HIV who was CMV-seropositive. The CDR3 DNA sequence: TGTGCCACCAGTGATCAACGGGGGGGCCTGGAGACCCAGTACTTC. Translated, it gives CATSDQRGGLETQYF.